The rows below give T cell receptor beta chains drawn from one sample of a study of regulatory T cells in long-lasting Graves disease. TCRdb reprocessed the multiplex PCR reads with MiXCR, giving one entry per CDR3 protein. The sample carries some 500,000 distinct CDR3 sequences, around 15% recorded once. These sequences were also reported in another study, on T cells in Graves' hyperthyroidism and ophthalmopathy.

Source: peripheral blood mononuclear cells (PBMCs), taken at new diagnosis, from a patient treated with antithyroid drugs. These receptors came from a woman aged 35 to 59 with Graves disease. The CDR3 runs from the conserved cysteine through the conserved F or W. The D gene is left open where the match is weak. Size values are once, few and many counts, or a class for expanded clones, and some rows have none.

>many|TRBV3-1|TRBJ2-3|NA
CASSQDGRDTDTQYF
TGTGCCAGCAGCCAAGACGGGAGAGACACAGATACGCAGTATTTT
>many|TRBV6-1|TRBJ1-1|NA
CASSYERGWTEAFF
TGTGCCAGCAGTTACGAGAGGGGATGGACTGAAGCTTTCTTT
>many|TRBV11-2|TRBJ2-7|NA
CASSLVGATYEQYF
TGTGCCAGCAGCTTAGTAGGGGCAACCTACGAGCAGTACTTC
>NA|TRBV5-1|TRBJ1-2|NA
CASTPQGDYDYTF
TGCGCCAGCACCCCACAGGGAGACTATGACTACACCTTC
>few|TRBV7-9|TRBJ1-1|NA
CASSLGEETEAFF
TGTGCCAGCAGCTTAGGTGAGGAAACTGAAGCTTTCTTT
>many|TRBV2|TRBJ1-2|NA
CASSEPIYGYTF
TGTGCCAGCAGTGAACCAATTTATGGCTACACCTTC
>many|TRBV3-1|TRBJ2-3|NA
CASSQEGTFTDTQYF
TGTGCCAGCAGCCAAGAAGGGACCTTCACAGATACGCAGTATTTT
>few|TRBV30|TRBJ2-5|TRBD2
CAWNVLQGGETQYF
TGTGCCTGGAATGTTCTCCAGGGAGGGGAGACCCAGTACTTC
>many|TRBV20-1|TRBJ2-5|TRBD2
CSAALAGEETQYF
TGCAGTGCTGCCTTAGCGGGGGAAGAGACCCAGTACTTC
>many|TRBV7-9|TRBJ1-4|TRBD1
CASSFRTGELFF
TGTGCCAGCAGCTTCCGTACAGGGGAACTGTTTTTT
>few|TRBV2|TRBJ2-5|NA
CASSEGVRRQETQYF
TGTGCCAGCAGTGAAGGGGTCAGGAGACAAGAGACCCAGTACTTC
>few|TRBV29-1|TRBJ2-1|NA
CSVRHSDTPYNEQFF
TGCAGCGTCCGCCACTCCGACACTCCGTACAATGAGCAGTTCTTC
>many|TRBV3-1|TRBJ2-3|NA
CASSLGTIHTDTQYF
TGTGCCAGCAGCCTCGGGACCATCCACACAGATACGCAGTATTTT
>many|TRBV10-1|TRBJ2-7|NA
CASSEGGMVDEQYF
TGCGCCAGCAGTGAAGGGGGAATGGTCGACGAGCAGTACTTC
>many|TRBV3-1|TRBJ1-1|NA
CASSQGGGWTEAFF
TGTGCCAGCAGCCAAGGGGGGGGGTGGACTGAAGCTTTCTTT
>NA|TRBV29-1|TRBJ1-5|TRBD1
CSVVVAGGQPQHF
TGCAGCGTTGTTGTAGCAGGGGGGCAGCCCCAGCATTTT
>NA|TRBV5-1|TRBJ2-2|TRBD2
CASSPEQTSGTVGELFF
TGCGCCAGCAGCCCGGAACAAACTAGCGGGACCGTCGGGGAGCTGTTTTTT
>many|TRBV6-4|TRBJ1-1|TRBD1
CASRAGGMNTEAFF
TGTGCCAGCAGGGCAGGGGGCATGAACACTGAAGCTTTCTTT
>many|TRBV2|TRBJ2-3|TRBD2
CAREGGSTDTQYF
TGTGCCCGGGAGGGCGGTAGCACAGATACGCAGTATTTT
>NA|TRBV4-1|TRBJ1-1|NA
CASSQVPQGNTEAFF
TGCGCCAGCAGCCAAGTGCCGCAGGGGAACACTGAAGCTTTCTTT
>many|TRBV27|TRBJ2-1|NA
CASSWVADNEQFF
TGTGCCAGCAGTTGGGTTGCGGACAATGAGCAGTTCTTC
>few|TRBV15|TRBJ1-5|NA
CATSRDLSVGQPQHF
TGTGCCACCAGCAGAGATCTTTCGGTCGGACAGCCCCAGCATTTT
>few|TRBV16|TRBJ2-1|TRBD1
CASSTMTGPNEQFF
TGTGCCAGCAGCACTATGACAGGGCCCAATGAGCAGTTCTTC
>NA|TRBV18|TRBJ2-7|NA
CASSPGHSGEQYF
TGTGCCAGCTCACCTGGACATTCCGGCGAGCAGTACTTC
>NA|TRBV5-1|TRBJ2-3|NA
CASSLFTGDTQYF
TGCGCCAGCAGCCTCTTCACGGGAGATACGCAGTATTTT
>many|TRBV5-1|TRBJ1-6|NA
CASSLEAGWDLHF
TGCGCCAGCAGCTTGGAAGCAGGGTGGGACCTCCACTTT
>NA|TRBV30|TRBJ2-3|NA
CAWSTGTHGDTQYF
TGTGCCTGGAGTACCGGGACTCATGGAGATACGCAGTATTTT
>NA|TRBV7-3|TRBJ2-7|NA
CASSLLPGPERYEQYF
TGTGCCAGCAGCTTATTACCGGGACCGGAGAGATACGAGCAGTACTTC
>many|TRBV30|TRBJ2-3|TRBD2
CAWVRGDYITDTQYF
TGTGCCTGGGTGCGGGGGGATTACATCACAGATACGCAGTATTTT
>few|TRBV9|TRBJ2-1|NA
CASSVGRLSYNEQFF
TGTGCCAGCAGCGTAGGCCGGCTCTCCTACAATGAGCAGTTCTTC
>NA|TRBV20-1|TRBJ2-3|TRBD2
CSARRGLAGENILRDTQYF
TGCAGTGCTAGACGGGGGCTAGCGGGGGAAAATATTTTGAGGGATACGCAGTATTTT
>few|TRBV27|TRBJ1-1|NA
CASSFGVHTEAFF
TGTGCCAGCAGTTTCGGGGTTCACACTGAAGCTTTCTTT
>many|TRBV12-3/TRBV12-4|TRBJ1-4|NA
CASSFVGEKLFF
TGTGCCAGCAGTTTTGTCGGTGAAAAACTGTTTTTT
>many|TRBV7-8|TRBJ2-5|TRBD2
CASSYDYSGGETQYF
TGTGCCAGCAGCTATGACTATAGCGGGGGGGAGACCCAGTACTTC